The T cell receptor beta chain described here comes from a study of post-analysis software for immune sequencing data. Overall study findings and caveats: In patients, TRBV5-6, TRBV5-1 and TRBV20-1 belonged to four or five TRBV segments found more frequently than in controls.

The CDR3 contains 14 residues. V lost 3 bases and J lost 1, with 9 bases in between. Germline CDR1 reads SEHNR; CDR2 reads FQNEAQ (reference sequence). In this sample, this clonotype turned up a few times. The antigen is undetermined. Unique molecular identifiers were present in the TCR beta cDNA libraries. TCRdb processed the PCR reads anew with MiXCR; each CDR3 protein has one entry. The table lists roughly 600,000 distinct CDR3 sequences, 40% to 50% of them singletons. The origin of this receptor is a girl aged 5-17 years with multiple sclerosis. Sequencing was performed on blood. V and J are TRBV7-9 and TRBJ1-1; D gene unclear. The chain's CDR3 is CASSLLKGNTEAFF. The DNA for the CDR3 is TGTGCCAGCAGCTTGCTAAAAGGGAACACTGAAGCTTTCTTT.